The entry that follows covers one TCR beta chain sequence. V lost 0 bases and J 8 bases, leaving 16 bases between the germline ends. The CDR3 sequence is 16 residues long. Germline CDR1 is LGHNA and CDR2 is YNFKEQ. The data were obtained in a study of blood T cell repertoires in COVID-19. As originally analysed: Reference gene primers were amplified, and this amplification served to estimate nucleated cell counts. Sequencing was performed with immunoSEQ multiplex PCR; in TCRdb, only in-frame clones are kept and a portion is missing. The V and J calls and clone size come from that table; D and trimming were worked out from the DNA. Of 400,000 or so clones in the sample, about nine tenths were seen once.

This chain connects TRBV4-2 to TRBJ1-4, with D maybe TRBD1 (6 bases). The sample was PBMCs or T cells enriched from blood (not recorded which). The TCR comes from a man younger than 35 who had recovered from COVID-19. The CDR3 here is CASSQDINRAAEKLFF. The DNA for the CDR3 is TGTGCCAGCAGCCAAGATATAAACAGGGCGGCGGAAAAACTGTTTTTT.